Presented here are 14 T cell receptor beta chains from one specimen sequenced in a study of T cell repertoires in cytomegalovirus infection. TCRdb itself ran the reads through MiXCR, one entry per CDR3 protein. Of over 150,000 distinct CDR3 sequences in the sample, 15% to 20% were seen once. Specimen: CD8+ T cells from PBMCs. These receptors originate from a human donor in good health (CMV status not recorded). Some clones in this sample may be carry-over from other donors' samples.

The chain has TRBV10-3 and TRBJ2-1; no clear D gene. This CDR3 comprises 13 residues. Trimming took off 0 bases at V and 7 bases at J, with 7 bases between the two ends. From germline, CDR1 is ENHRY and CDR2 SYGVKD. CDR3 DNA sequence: TGTGCCATCAGTGAGTCGTTTGGTAATGAGCAGTTCTTC. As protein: CAISESFGNEQFF.

CDR3 sequence: CASRTGTSYEQFF. As DNA, the CDR3 is TGTGCCAGCAGAACCGGGACTAGCTACGAGCAGTTCTTC. The J gene is TRBJ2-1, the V gene TRBV7-2, with 9 positions matching TRBD2. CDR1 is SGHTA, CDR2 FQGNSA, per germline. This CDR3 comprises 13 residues. V lost 6 bases to trimming and J lost 10 bases; unmatched junction nucleotides: 7.

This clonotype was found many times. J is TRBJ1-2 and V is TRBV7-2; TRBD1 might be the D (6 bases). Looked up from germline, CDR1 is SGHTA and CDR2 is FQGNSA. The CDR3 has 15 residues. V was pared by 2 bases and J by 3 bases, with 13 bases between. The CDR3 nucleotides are TGTGCCAGCAGCTTAACGGGAACAGGGTACTATGGCTACACCTTC. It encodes CASSLTGTGYYGYTF. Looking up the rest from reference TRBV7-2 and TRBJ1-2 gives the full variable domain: GAGVSQSPSNKVTEKGKDVELRCDPISGHTALYWYRQSLGQGLEFLIYFQGNSAPDKSGLPSDRFSAERTGGSVSTLTIQRTQQEDSAVYLCASSLTGTGYYGYTFGSGTRLTVV.

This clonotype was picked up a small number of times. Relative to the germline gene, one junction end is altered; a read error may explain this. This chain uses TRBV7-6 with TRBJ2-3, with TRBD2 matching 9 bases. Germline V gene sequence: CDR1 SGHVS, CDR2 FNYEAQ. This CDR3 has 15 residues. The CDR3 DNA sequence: TGTGCTAGCAGCCGAGGACTAGCGAGCACAGATACGCAGTATTTT. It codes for CASSRGLASTDTQYF.

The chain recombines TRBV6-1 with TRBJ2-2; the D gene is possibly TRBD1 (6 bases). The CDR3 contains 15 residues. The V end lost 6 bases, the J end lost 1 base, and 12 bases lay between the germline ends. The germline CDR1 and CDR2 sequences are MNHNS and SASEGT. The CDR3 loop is CASRPGTMNTGELFF. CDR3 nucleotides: TGTGCCAGCAGACCCGGGACAATGAACACCGGGGAGCTGTTTTTT.

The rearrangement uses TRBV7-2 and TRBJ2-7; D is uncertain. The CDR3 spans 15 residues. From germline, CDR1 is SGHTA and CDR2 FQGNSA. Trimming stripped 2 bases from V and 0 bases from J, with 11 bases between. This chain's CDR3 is CASSLPPAGSYEQYF. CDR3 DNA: TGTGCCAGCAGCTTACCCCCAGCAGGCTCCTACGAGCAGTACTTC.

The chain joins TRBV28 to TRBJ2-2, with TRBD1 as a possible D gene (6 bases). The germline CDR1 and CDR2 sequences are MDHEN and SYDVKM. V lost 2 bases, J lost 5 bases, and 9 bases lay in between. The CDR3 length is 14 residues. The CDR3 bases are TGTGCCAGCAGTTTAGCCGGACAGACCGGGGAGCTGTTTTTT. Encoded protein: CASSLAGQTGELFF.

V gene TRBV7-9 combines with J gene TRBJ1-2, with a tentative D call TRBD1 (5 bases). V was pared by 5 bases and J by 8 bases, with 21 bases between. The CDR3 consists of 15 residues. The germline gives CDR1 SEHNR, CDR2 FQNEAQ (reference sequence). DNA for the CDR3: TGTGCCAGCAGCAAAGAAAAGGGGTTCATAAACGGCTACACCTTC. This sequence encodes CASSKEKGFINGYTF.

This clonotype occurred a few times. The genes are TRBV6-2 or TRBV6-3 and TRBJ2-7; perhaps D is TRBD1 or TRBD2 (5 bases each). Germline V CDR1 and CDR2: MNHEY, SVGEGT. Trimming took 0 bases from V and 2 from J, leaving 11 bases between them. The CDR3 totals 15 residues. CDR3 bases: TGTGCCAGCAGTTACTCCGGGACGAAGACCTACGAGCAGTACTTC. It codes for CASSYSGTKTYEQYF.

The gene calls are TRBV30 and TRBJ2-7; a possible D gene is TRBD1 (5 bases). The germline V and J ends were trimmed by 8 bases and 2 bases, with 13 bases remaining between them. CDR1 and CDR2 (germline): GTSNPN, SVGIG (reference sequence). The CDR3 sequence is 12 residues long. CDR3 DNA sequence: TGTGCCAGCAAACAGGACGCCTACGAGCAGTACTTC. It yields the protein CASKQDAYEQYF.

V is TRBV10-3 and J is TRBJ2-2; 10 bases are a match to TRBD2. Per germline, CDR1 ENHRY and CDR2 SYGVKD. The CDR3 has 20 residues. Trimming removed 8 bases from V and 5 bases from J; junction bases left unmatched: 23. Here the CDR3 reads CAIAKTAAGSLAGETGELFF. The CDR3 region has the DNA TGTGCCATCGCAAAAACAGCGGCGGGTTCCCTAGCGGGGGAGACCGGGGAGCTGTTTTTT.

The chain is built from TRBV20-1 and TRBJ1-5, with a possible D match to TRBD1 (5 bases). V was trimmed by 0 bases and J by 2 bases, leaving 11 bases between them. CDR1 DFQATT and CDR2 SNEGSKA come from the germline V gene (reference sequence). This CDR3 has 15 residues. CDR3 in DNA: TGCAGTGCTAGAGATTCCTGGGGGGGCAATCAGCCCCAGCATTTT. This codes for CSARDSWGGNQPQHF.

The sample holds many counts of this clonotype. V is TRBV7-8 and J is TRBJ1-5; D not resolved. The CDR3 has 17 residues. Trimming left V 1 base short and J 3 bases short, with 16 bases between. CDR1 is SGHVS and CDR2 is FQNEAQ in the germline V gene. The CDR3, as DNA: TGTGCCAGCAGCTTAGAAAGGCTGGCAGACCCCAATCAGCCCCAGCATTTT. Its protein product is CASSLERLADPNQPQHF.

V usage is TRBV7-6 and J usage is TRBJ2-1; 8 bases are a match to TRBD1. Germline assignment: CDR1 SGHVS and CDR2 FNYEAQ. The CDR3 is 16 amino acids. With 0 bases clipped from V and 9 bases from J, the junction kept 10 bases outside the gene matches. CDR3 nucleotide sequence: TGTGCCAGCAGCTTAGCTAGACAGGGGAATCGGGGTGAGCAGTTCTTC. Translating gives CASSLARQGNRGEQFF.